A selection of T cell receptor beta chains follows, all from one sample in a study of T cell repertoires in cytomegalovirus infection. TCRdb passed the reads through MiXCR, listing each CDR3 protein once. Of about 230,000 distinct CDR3 sequences listed, approximately 7% are singletons. The source material was PBMCs. Source of these receptors: a human donor in good health (CMV status not recorded). Some clones in this sample may be carry-over from other donors' samples. Each CDR3 is given without its conserved first and last residue. The size entry is marked missing in some rows and otherwise reads once, few, many or a size class.

>-|TRBJ2-7|TRBV19
ATTSTGQGYSYEQY
>many|TRBJ2-2|TRBV12-3/TRBV12-4
ASRIAGANTGELF
>many|TRBJ2-7|TRBV7-8
ASSLSDRGYEQY
>many|TRBJ1-1|TRBV7-2
ASSLVHFNTEAF
>many|TRBJ2-3|TRBV7-2
ASSFRLALNTQY
>many|TRBJ2-1|TRBV6-5
ASSYSIGGNNEQF
>-|TRBJ2-1|TRBV2
ASSALNGQF
>-|TRBJ2-1|TRBV5-1
ASSLDSGVNEQF
>many|TRBJ1-1|TRBV6-5
ASSYSWTANTEAF
>many|TRBJ1-1|TRBV7-2
ASSLQGHMNTEAF
>few|TRBJ2-1|TRBV20-1
SARAGTGTYNEQF
>many|TRBJ2-3|TRBV18
ASSPPQGRYTQY
>many|TRBJ2-1|TRBV7-2
ASSPRGGNNEQF
>many|TRBJ2-3|TRBV29-1
SIGPGRGPTDTQY
>-|TRBJ1-4|TRBV14
ASSQGFLQGEKLF
>few|TRBJ1-1|TRBV19
ASSTPGYSEAF
>-|TRBJ2-4|TRBV28
ATLGTGGIQY
>-|TRBJ2-2|TRBV7-2
ASSPTLAGGYTGELF
>many|TRBJ2-2|TRBV4-3
ASSQERLDAGELF
>many|TRBJ1-4|TRBV6-1
ASSPGGGGEKLF
>-|TRBJ2-2|TRBV7-9
ASSPRTGEDTGELF
>many|TRBJ2-1|TRBV5-1
ASSPGGYSYNEQF
>-|TRBJ2-3|TRBV18
ASSPWGRRGTDTQY
>many|TRBJ2-2|TRBV30
AWSGLAGGLNTGELF
>many|TRBJ1-1|TRBV5-5
ASSLGQYTEAF
>many|TRBJ2-3|TRBV25-1
ASSEYGGGGTDTQY
>many|TRBJ1-5|TRBV4-3
ASSQDSRQPQH
>many|TRBJ2-3|TRBV7-9
ASSASSGTDTQY
>many|TRBJ2-3|TRBV7-2
ASSITRSTDTQY
>many|TRBJ2-7|TRBV7-9
ASSLITPYEQY
>many|TRBJ1-5|TRBV7-2
ASSGQGASNQPQH